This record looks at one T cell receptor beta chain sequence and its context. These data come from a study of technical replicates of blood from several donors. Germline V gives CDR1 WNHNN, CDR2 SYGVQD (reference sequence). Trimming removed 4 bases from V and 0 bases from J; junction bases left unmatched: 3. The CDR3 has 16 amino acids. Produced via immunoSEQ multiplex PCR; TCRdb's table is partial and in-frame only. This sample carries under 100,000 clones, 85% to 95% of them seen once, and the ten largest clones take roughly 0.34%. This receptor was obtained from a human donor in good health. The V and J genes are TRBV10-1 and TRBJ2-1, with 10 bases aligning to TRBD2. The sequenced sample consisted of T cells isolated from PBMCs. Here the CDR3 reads CASSGLAGSSYNEQFF. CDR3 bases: TGCGCCAGCAGTGGACTAGCGGGTTCCTCCTACAATGAGCAGTTCTTC.